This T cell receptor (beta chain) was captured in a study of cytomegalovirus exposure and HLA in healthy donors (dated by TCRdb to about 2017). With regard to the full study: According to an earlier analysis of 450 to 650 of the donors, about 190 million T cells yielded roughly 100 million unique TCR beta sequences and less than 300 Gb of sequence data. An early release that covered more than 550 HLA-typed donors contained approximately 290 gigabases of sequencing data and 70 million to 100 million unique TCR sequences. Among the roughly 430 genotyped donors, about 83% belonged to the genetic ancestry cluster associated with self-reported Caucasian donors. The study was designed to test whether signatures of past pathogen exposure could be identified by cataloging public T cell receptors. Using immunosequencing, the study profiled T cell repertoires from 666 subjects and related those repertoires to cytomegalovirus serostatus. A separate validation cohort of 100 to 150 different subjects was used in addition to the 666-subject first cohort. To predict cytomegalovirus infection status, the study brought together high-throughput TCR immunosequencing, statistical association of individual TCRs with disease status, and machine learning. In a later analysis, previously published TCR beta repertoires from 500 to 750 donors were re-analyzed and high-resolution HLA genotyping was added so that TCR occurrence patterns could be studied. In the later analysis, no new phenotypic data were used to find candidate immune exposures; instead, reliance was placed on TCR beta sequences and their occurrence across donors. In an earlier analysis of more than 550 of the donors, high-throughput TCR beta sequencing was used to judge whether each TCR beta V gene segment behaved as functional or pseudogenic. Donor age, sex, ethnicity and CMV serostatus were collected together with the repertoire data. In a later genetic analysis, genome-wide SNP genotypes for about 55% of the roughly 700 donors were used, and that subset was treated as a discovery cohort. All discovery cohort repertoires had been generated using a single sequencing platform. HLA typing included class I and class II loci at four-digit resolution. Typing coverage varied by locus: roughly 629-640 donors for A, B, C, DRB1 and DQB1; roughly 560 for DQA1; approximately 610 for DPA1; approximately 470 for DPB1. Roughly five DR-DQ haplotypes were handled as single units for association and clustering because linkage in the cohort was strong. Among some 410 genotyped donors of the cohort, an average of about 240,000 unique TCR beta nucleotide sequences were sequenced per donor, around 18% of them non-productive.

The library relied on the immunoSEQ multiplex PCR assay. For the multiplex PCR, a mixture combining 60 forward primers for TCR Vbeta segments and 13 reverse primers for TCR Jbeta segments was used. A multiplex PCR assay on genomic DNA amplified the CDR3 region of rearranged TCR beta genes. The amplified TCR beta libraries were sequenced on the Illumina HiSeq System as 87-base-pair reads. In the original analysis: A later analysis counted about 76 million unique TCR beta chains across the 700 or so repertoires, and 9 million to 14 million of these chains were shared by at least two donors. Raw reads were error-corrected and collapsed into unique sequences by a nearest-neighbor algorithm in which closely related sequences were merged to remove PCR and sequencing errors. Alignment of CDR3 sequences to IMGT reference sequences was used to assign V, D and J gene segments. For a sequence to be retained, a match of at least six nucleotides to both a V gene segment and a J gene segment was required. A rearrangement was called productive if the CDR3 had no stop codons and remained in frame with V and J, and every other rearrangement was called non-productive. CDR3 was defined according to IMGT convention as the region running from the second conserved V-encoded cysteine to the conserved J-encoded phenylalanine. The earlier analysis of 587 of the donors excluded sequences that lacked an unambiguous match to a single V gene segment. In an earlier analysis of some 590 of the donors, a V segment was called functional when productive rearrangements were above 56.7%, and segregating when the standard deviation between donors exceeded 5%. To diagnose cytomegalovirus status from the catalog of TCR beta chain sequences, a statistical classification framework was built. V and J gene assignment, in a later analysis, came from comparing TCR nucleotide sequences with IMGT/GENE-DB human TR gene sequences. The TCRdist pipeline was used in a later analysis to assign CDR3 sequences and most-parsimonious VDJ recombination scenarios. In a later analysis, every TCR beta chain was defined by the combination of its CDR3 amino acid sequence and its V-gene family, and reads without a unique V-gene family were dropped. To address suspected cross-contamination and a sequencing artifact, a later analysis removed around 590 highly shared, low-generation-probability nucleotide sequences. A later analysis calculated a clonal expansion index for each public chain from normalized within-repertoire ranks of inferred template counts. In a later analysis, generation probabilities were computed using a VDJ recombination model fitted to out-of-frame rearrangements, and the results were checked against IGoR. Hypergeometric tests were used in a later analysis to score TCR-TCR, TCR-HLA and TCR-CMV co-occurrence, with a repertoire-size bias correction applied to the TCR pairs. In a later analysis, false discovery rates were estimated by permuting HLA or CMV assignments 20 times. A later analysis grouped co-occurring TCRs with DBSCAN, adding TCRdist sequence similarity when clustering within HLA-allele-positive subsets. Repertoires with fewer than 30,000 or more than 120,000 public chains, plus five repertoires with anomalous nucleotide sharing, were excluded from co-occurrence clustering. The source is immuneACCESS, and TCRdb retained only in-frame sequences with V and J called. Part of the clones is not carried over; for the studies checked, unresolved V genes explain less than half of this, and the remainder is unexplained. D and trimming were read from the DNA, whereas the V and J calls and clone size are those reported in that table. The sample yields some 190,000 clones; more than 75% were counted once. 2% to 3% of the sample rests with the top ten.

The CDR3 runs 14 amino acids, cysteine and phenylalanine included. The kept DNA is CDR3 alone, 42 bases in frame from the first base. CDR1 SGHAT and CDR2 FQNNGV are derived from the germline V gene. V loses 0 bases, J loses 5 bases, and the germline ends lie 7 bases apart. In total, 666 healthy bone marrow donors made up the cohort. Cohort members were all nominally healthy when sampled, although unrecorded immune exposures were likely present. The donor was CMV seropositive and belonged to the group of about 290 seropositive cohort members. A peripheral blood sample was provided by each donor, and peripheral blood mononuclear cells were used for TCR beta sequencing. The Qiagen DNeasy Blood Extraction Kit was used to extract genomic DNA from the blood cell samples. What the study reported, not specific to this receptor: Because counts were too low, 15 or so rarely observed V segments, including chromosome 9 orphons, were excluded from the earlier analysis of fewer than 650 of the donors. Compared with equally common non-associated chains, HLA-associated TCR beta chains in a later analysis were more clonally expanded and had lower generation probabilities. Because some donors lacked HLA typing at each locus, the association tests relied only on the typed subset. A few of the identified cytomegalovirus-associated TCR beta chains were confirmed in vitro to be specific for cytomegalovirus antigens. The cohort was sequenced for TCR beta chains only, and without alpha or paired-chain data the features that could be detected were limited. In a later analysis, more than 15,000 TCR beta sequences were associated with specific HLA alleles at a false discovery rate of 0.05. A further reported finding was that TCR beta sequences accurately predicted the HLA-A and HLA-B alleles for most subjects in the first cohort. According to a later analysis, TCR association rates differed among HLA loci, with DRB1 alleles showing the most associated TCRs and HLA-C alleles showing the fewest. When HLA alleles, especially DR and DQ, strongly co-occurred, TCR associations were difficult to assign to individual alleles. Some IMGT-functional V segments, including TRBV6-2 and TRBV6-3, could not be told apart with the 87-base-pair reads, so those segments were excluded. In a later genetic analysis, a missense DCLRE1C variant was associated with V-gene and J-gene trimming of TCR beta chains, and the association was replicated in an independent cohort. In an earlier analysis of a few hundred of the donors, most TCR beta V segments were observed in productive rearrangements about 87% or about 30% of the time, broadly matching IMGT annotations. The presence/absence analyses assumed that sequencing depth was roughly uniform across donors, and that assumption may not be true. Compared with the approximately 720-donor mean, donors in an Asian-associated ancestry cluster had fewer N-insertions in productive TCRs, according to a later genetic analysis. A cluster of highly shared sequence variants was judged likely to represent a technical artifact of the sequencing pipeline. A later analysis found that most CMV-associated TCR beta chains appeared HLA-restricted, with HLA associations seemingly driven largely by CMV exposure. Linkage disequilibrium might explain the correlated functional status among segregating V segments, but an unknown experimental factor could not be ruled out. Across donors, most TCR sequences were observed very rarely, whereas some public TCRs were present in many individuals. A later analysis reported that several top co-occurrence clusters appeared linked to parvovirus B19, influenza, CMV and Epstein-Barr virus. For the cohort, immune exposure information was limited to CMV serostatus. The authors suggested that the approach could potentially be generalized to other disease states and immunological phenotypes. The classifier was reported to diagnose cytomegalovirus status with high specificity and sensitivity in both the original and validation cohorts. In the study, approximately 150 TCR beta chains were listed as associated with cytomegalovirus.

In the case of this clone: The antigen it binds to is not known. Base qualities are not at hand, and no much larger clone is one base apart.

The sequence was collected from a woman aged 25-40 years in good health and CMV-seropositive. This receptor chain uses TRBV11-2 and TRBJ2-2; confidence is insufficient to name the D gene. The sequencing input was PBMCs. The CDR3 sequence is CASSLDSVTGELFF. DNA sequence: TGTGCCAGCAGCTTAGATAGTGTAACCGGGGAGCTGTTTTTT.